What follows are 28 T cell receptor beta chains derived from one specimen sequenced in a study of blood T cell repertoires in COVID-19 (TCRdb year 2020). The library was made by the immunoSEQ multiplex PCR assay. TCRdb took over this immuneACCESS table, retaining in-frame rearrangements with V and J assigned. Such tables are incomplete; in checked studies, under half of the missing clones stem from an unresolved V gene, and the remainder is unexplained. The sample table contains about 210,000 clones; only one count was recorded for around 81% of them. The ten largest account for about 9.8% of the sample. The sample taken for sequencing was PBMCs or T cells enriched from blood (not recorded which). The receptors originated from a woman in her fifties or sixties with acute COVID-19.

This clone was found once. V is TRBV15 and J is TRBJ1-3; 7 nucleotides align to TRBD1. Germline V gene lookup returns CDR1 LNHNV and CDR2 YYDKDF (reference sequence). J gave up 1 base and V 2 bases, and 8 bases lay outside the gene matches. CDR3 length: 17 amino acids. CDR3 nucleotides: TGTGCCACCAGCAGACGAAAACAGGGGATTTCTGGAAACACCATATATTTT. Translating gives CATSRRKQGISGNTIYF.

On this clone: A much larger clone lies one base from this, so it may be a read error. The rearrangement links TRBV7-9 to TRBJ2-2; D possibly corresponds to TRBD1 (5 bases). The germline CDR1 and CDR2 sequences are SEHNR and FQNEAQ (reference sequence). Trimming left V 1 base short and J 1 base short, with 7 bases between. The CDR3 sequence is 15 residues long. The chain's CDR3 is CASSLGRVNTGELFF. CDR3 coding DNA: TGTGCCAGCAGCTTAGGCAGGGTGAACACCGGGGAGCTGTTTTTT.

This clone appeared once. This chain joins TRBV3-1 (or the pseudogene TRBV3-2) and TRBJ2-1, with TRBD2 matching 9 bases. This CDR3 contains 16 residues. Unmatched junction bases numbered 12, after V lost 4 bases and J lost 8 bases. Per the germline V gene, CDR1 is LGHDT and CDR2 is YNNKEL (reference sequence). CDR3 DNA sequence: TGTGCCAGCAGCCCCCCGAGCGGGGGGATGCGGCATGAGCAGTTCTTC. As protein: CASSPPSGGMRHEQFF.

This chain joins TRBV3-1 (or the pseudogene TRBV3-2) and TRBJ1-1; the D gene is possibly TRBD1 (6 bases). Per germline, CDR1 LGHDT and CDR2 YNNKEL (reference sequence). Between the trimmed V and J ends, which lost 5 bases and 5 bases, there was a span of 15 bases. The CDR3 sequence is 14 residues long. The CDR3 DNA is TGTGCCAGCAGCATTAGGGGGACACGGACTGAAGCTTTCTTT. Residues: CASSIRGTRTEAFF.

The J gene is TRBJ2-3, the V gene TRBV6-5; 12 bases match TRBD2. V shed 7 bases and J 6 bases; nucleotides not matched to a gene: 8. Germline V gene data show CDR1 as MNHEY and CDR2 as SVGAGI. The CDR3 has 15 residues. CDR3 region: CASKATSGGLDTQYF. CDR3 DNA sequence: TGTGCCAGCAAAGCGACTAGCGGGGGTCTCGATACGCAGTATTTT.

The V call is TRBV3-1 (or the pseudogene TRBV3-2), the J call TRBJ2-3; 9 bases match TRBD2. Germline CDR1 reads LGHDT; CDR2 reads YNNKEL (reference sequence). The V gene end was trimmed by 0 bases and the J gene end by 4 bases; junction bases not matched to a gene: 11. This CDR3 spans 18 amino acids. CDR3: CASSQERRGRGGSDTQYF. The CDR3 coding sequence is TGTGCCAGCAGCCAAGAAAGGCGCGGGAGGGGAGGTTCAGATACGCAGTATTTT.

The V gene is TRBV5-1, the J gene TRBJ2-1; D not resolved. The germline gives CDR1 SGHRS, CDR2 YFSETQ. The CDR3 contains 13 residues. V was trimmed by 4 bases and J by 5 bases, leaving 10 bases between them. The CDR3 here is CASSTGVDNEQFF. The CDR3 DNA follows: TGCGCCAGCAGCACCGGAGTCGACAATGAGCAGTTCTTC.

V usage is TRBV4-1 and J usage is TRBJ1-4; D not certain. This CDR3 is 15 amino acids long. V was clipped by 2 bases and J by 8 bases, with 15 bases between them. CDR1 MGHRA and CDR2 YSYEKL come from the germline V gene. The chain's CDR3 is CASSQQTRGVEKLFF. The CDR3 bases are TGCGCCAGCAGCCAACAAACTCGCGGCGTGGAAAAACTGTTTTTT.

This sequence joins TRBV3-1 (or the pseudogene TRBV3-2) and TRBJ1-4; D uncertain. Germline assignment: CDR1 LGHDT and CDR2 YNNKEL (reference sequence). Trimming took 6 bases from V and 4 from J, leaving 12 bases between them. This CDR3 is 14 amino acids long. The chain's CDR3 is CASSRGINNEKLFF. The CDR3 DNA reads TGTGCCAGCAGTCGCGGGATAAATAATGAAAAACTGTTTTTT.

The J gene is TRBJ2-1, the V gene TRBV10-3; 12 positions agree with TRBD2. Germline CDR1 and CDR2: ENHRY and SYGVKD. The CDR3 runs to 17 residues. The trim removed 10 bases at V and 4 bases at J, leaving 14 bases unmatched. The CDR3: CATQGLAGPTQYNEQFF. CDR3 DNA: TGTGCCACCCAAGGACTAGCGGGACCGACTCAGTACAATGAGCAGTTCTTC.

In its sample, this clone was seen once. The V and J genes are TRBV4-1 and TRBJ2-7; perhaps TRBD2 as D (5 bases). The germline CDR1 and CDR2 sequences are MGHRA and YSYEKL. Trimming cost V 0 bases and J 2 bases, with 8 bases left between them. The CDR3 runs to 14 residues. The CDR3 DNA follows: TGCGCCAGCAGCCAAGATTCGCGGGCCTACGAGCAGTACTTC. Protein: CASSQDSRAYEQYF.

The sample holds one count of this clone. This sequence joins TRBV28 and TRBJ2-2; 9 positions agree with TRBD2. CDR1 is MDHEN and CDR2 is SYDVKM in the germline V gene. J lost 3 bases, V lost 3 bases, and 5 bases had no gene match. This CDR3 contains 16 residues. The CDR3 sequence: CASSFFIAGDTGELFF. The CDR3 bases are TGTGCCAGCAGTTTTTTTATAGCGGGAGACACCGGGGAGCTGTTTTTT.

The chain employs TRBV7-2 and TRBJ2-3; 7 bases map to TRBD1. V dropped 4 bases and J dropped 4; count of bases not matched to a gene: 5. Germline CDR1 is SGHTA and CDR2 is FQGNSA. The CDR3 consists of 14 residues. This CDR3 is CASSWRQGPDTQYF. CDR3 DNA sequence: TGTGCCAGCAGCTGGCGACAGGGTCCAGATACGCAGTATTTT.

This clone has only one observation. The chain carries TRBV28 and TRBJ1-6; TRBD1 matches at 7 bases. Trimming took 5 bases from V and 9 from J; bases not matched to a gene: 10. CDR3 size: 15 residues. CDR1 is MDHEN and CDR2 is SYDVKM in the germline V gene. DNA for the CDR3: TGTGCCAGCAGTCCCAGTGGGCAGGGGGGTTCACCCCTCCACTTT. Protein: CASSPSGQGGSPLHF.

This clone was counted a single time. The V and J genes are TRBV5-1 and TRBJ2-3; TRBD1 might be the D (5 bases). Germline CDR1 is SGHRS and CDR2 is YFSETQ. This CDR3 has 15 residues. Trimming left V 4 bases short and J 4 bases short, with 16 bases between. CDR3 amino acids: CASSLQSVGADTQYF. DNA of the CDR3: TGCGCCAGCAGCCTTCAGTCGGTAGGGGCAGATACGCAGTATTTT. Based on the CDR3 plus reference TRBV5-1 and TRBJ2-3, the full variable domain is KAGVTQTPRYLIKTRGQQVTLSCSPISGHRSVSWYQQTPGQGLQFLFEYFSETQRNKGNFPGRFSGRQFSNSRSEMNVSTLELGDSALYLCASSLQSVGADTQYFGPGTRLTVL.

The chain links TRBV29-1 to TRBJ1-2; 9 bases line up with TRBD1. CDR1 and CDR2 from the germline V gene are SQVTM and ANQGSEA. Trimming took 6 bases from V and 8 from J; bases not matched to a gene: 7. The CDR3 loop spans 12 amino acids. CDR3 residues: CSVAGTGNGYTF. The CDR3 coding sequence is TGCAGCGTAGCCGGGACAGGGAACGGCTACACCTTC.

V is TRBV3-1 (or the pseudogene TRBV3-2) and J is TRBJ2-3, with 7 bases aligning to TRBD1. After removal of 2 bases from V and 5 bases from J, the junction contained 4 bases not matched to a gene. CDR1 LGHDT and CDR2 YNNKEL come from the germline V gene (reference sequence). The CDR3 consists of 14 residues. In DNA form, the CDR3 reads TGTGCCAGCAGCCAAACAGGGGATAGAGATACGCAGTATTTT. This encodes CASSQTGDRDTQYF.

Remarks on this clone: Other DNA sequences from this sample encode an identical CDR3 as well. V gene TRBV18 combines with J gene TRBJ2-3; 7 nucleotides align to TRBD1. The CDR3 has 12 amino acids. The trim removed 4 bases at V and 6 bases at J, leaving 1 base unmatched. Germline V gene data show CDR1 as KGHSH and CDR2 as LQKENI. The CDR3 DNA sequence: TGTGCCAGCTCACTCAGGGGGGATACGCAGTATTTT. Protein product: CASSLRGDTQYF.

In this sample, this clone turned up a few times. The chain has TRBV28 and TRBJ1-4; TRBD1 might be the D (6 bases). The CDR3 extends over 13 amino acids. Germline loops: CDR1 MDHEN, CDR2 SYDVKM. Between the trimmed V and J ends, which lost 6 bases and 6 bases, there was a span of 11 bases. The CDR3 spells CASRSGVYEKLFF. The CDR3 nucleotides are TGTGCCAGCAGGTCAGGGGTTTATGAAAAACTGTTTTTT.

This clone has more than one count but fewer than ten. V gene TRBV15 combines with J gene TRBJ1-5; 8 bases align to TRBD1. Germline trimming cut 0 bases from V and 6 bases from J; bases unmatched to any gene: 10. The germline CDR1 and CDR2 sequences are LNHNV and YYDKDF (reference sequence). This CDR3 has 17 residues. CDR3 nucleotide sequence: TGTGCCACCAGCAGAGATAAAAGGTCAGGGGGCGGTCAGCCCCAGCATTTT. Translating gives CATSRDKRSGGGQPQHF.

The chain carries TRBV20-1 and TRBJ1-6; D call uncertain. CDR3 length equals 14 residues. The germline V and J ends were trimmed by 6 bases and 2 bases, with 11 bases remaining between them. Germline V lookup: CDR1 DFQATT, CDR2 SNEGSKA (reference sequence). The CDR3 region is CSASPRTYNSPLHF. The CDR3 bases are TGCAGTGCCAGTCCTAGGACCTATAATTCACCCCTCCACTTT.

This chain joins TRBV7-3 and TRBJ1-1; D is perhaps TRBD1 (5 bases). V gave up 1 base and J gave up 3 bases, with 6 bases separating them. Germline V gives CDR1 SGHTA, CDR2 FQGTGA. The CDR3 contains 13 residues. CDR3 coding DNA: TGTGCCAGCAGCTTAAGCAGGGACACTGAAGCTTTCTTT. It is translated as CASSLSRDTEAFF.

The chain joins TRBV7-6 to TRBJ2-1, with 12 positions matching TRBD2. Losses at the gene ends were 1 base for V and 0 bases for J; bases not matched to a gene: 13. CDR3 length: 21 residues. CDR1 is SGHVS and CDR2 is FNYEAQ in the germline V gene. The CDR3: CASSLEPLTSGGTSSYNEQFF. The CDR3 nucleotides read TGTGCCAGCAGCTTAGAGCCGCTGACTAGCGGGGGAACGAGCTCCTACAATGAGCAGTTCTTC.

The chain employs TRBV7-9 and TRBJ2-5; 8 bases agree with TRBD2. This CDR3 spans 15 amino acids. J lost 4 bases, V lost 5 bases, and 9 bases had no gene match. The germline CDR1 and CDR2 sequences are SEHNR and FQNEAQ (reference sequence). CDR3 DNA: TGTGCCAGCAGCCCGCGGGGGGCCCTCGGAGAGACCCAGTACTTC. The encoded protein is CASSPRGALGETQYF.

J is TRBJ2-5 and V is TRBV5-6; 9 bases are a match to TRBD2. Germline V gives CDR1 SGHDT, CDR2 YYEEEE. V lost 7 bases and J lost 2; bases outside the gene matches: 21. The CDR3 extends over 19 amino acids. CDR3 in DNA: TGTGCCAGCGGTTTTTTCAGAGCGGGAGGTATCTATAATCAAGAGACCCAGTACTTC. This translates into CASGFFRAGGIYNQETQYF.

J is TRBJ1-3 and V is TRBV19; D gene uncertain. Germline-derived CDR1 and CDR2 are LNHDA and SQIVND (reference sequence). The length of the CDR3 is 16 residues. Trimming cost V 7 bases and J 0 bases, with 16 bases left between them. The CDR3 loop is CASKRPSDLSGNTIYF. The CDR3, as DNA: TGTGCCAGTAAGCGCCCGAGCGACCTCTCTGGAAACACCATATATTTT.

The chain has TRBV18 and TRBJ2-1; the D is unclear. V was shortened by 2 bases and J by 8 bases, with 7 bases between the two germline ends. Germline V gene lookup returns CDR1 KGHSH and CDR2 LQKENI. This CDR3 comprises 12 residues. CDR3: CASSPSLDEQFF. Here the CDR3 DNA reads TGTGCCAGCTCACCATCCCTCGATGAGCAGTTCTTC.

The chain carries TRBV27 and TRBJ1-5; 7 bases map to TRBD1. Germline trimming cut 6 bases from V and 0 bases from J; bases unmatched to any gene: 2. Germline V gene lookup returns CDR1 MNHEY and CDR2 SMNVEV (reference sequence). The CDR3 has 14 residues. CDR3 region: CASSQGGSNQPQHF. The DNA for the CDR3 is TGTGCCAGCAGCCAGGGGGGTAGCAATCAGCCCCAGCATTTT.